Below are 6 T cell receptor beta chains sequenced from a single sample in a study of blood T cell repertoires in COVID-19. Assay used: immunoSEQ multiplex PCR; TCRdb lists only in-frame clones, some missing. The sample lists 150,000 to 200,000 clones, 80% occurring once. The source material was PBMCs or T cells enriched from blood (not recorded which). The source is a man in his sixties who had been exposed to COVID-19.

V and J are TRBV6-1 and TRBJ1-5; 7 nucleotides line up with TRBD1. This CDR3 comprises 16 residues. V lost 4 bases, J lost 2 bases, and 8 bases stayed unmatched. Germline V gene data show CDR1 as MNHNS and CDR2 as SASEGT. The CDR3 DNA is TGTGCCAGCAGTGTCCTGCCAGGGGGAGGCAATCAGCCCCAGCATTTT. It yields the protein CASSVLPGGGNQPQHF.

V and J are TRBV7-9 and TRBJ2-7; D is perhaps TRBD2 (6 bases). The CDR3 has 15 amino acids. V shed 1 base and J shed 1 base, with 11 bases lying between them. Germline loops: CDR1 SEHNR, CDR2 FQNEAQ (reference sequence). CDR3 sequence: CASSLVAGPSYEQYF. The CDR3 region has the DNA TGTGCCAGCAGCTTAGTCGCGGGGCCATCCTACGAGCAGTACTTC.

The chain combines TRBV28 with TRBJ1-1; perhaps TRBD1 as D (6 bases). V was cut by 3 bases and J by 0 bases, with 14 bases left in between. Germline assignment: CDR1 MDHEN and CDR2 SYDVKM. The CDR3 runs to 16 residues. CDR3 residues: CASSFMDRGLNTEAFF. The CDR3 DNA sequence: TGTGCCAGCAGTTTTATGGACAGAGGGCTGAACACTGAAGCTTTCTTT. The full variable domain, with the rest looked up from reference TRBV28 and TRBJ1-1, is DVKVTQSSRYLVKRTGEKVFLECVQDMDHENMFWYRQDPGLGLRLIYFSYDVKMKEKGDIPEGYSVSREKKERFSLILESASTNQTSMYLCASSFMDRGLNTEAFFGQGTRLTVV.

V usage is TRBV2 and J usage is TRBJ2-1, with 9 bases aligning to TRBD1. The CDR3 contains 15 residues. In germline, CDR1 is SNHLY, CDR2 FYNNEI. Trimming took 6 bases from V and 4 from J; bases not matched to a gene: 7. This chain's CDR3 is CASRRAGQGYNEQFF. The CDR3 bases are TGTGCCAGCAGGAGGGCGGGACAGGGTTACAATGAGCAGTTCTTC.

This chain uses TRBV30 with TRBJ1-2; maybe TRBD1 (5 bases). Trimming removed 8 bases at V and 6 bases at J, with 19 bases between. Germline CDR1 and CDR2: GTSNPN and SVGIG (reference sequence). CDR3 length: 13 residues. CDR3 in DNA: TGTGCCGGGGGGACGGAGGGTGAGGATGGCTACACCTTC. Amino acids: CAGGTEGEDGYTF.

The chain is built from TRBV15 and TRBJ1-5; D unresolved. Germline CDR1 and CDR2: LNHNV and YYDKDF (reference sequence). Trimming cost V 1 base and J 7 bases, with 11 bases left between them. This CDR3 spans 14 amino acids. CDR3 sequence reads: CATSRARTGQPQHF. As DNA, the CDR3 is TGTGCCACCAGCAGAGCACGGACGGGGCAGCCCCAGCATTTT.